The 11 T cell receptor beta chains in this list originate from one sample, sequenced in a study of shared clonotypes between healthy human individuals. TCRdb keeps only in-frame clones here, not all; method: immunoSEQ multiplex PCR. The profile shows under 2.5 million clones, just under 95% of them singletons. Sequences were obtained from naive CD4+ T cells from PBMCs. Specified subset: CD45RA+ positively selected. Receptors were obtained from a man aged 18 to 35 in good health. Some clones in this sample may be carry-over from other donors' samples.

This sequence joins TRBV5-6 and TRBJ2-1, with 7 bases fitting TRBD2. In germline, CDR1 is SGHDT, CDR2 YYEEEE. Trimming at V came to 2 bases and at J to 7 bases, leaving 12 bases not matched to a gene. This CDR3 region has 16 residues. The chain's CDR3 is CASSFLPVGGLNEQFF. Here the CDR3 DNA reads TGTGCCAGCAGCTTCCTCCCGGTGGGAGGGCTTAATGAGCAGTTCTTC.

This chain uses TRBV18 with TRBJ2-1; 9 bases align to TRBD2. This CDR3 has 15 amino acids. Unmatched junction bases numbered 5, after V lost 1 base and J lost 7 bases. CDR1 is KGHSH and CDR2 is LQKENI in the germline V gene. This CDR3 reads CASSPRSGSVNEQFF. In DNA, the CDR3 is TGTGCCAGCTCACCACGTAGCGGGAGTGTGAATGAGCAGTTCTTC.

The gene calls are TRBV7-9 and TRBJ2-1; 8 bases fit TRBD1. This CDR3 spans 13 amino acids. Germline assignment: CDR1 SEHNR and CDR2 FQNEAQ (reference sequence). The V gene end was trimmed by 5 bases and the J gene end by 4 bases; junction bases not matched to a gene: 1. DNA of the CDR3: TGTGCCAGCAGCCGGACAGGGTACAATGAGCAGTTCTTC. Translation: CASSRTGYNEQFF.

The CDR3 DNA reads as TGCGCCAGCAGCTTTTCTGGGCCCGACTCTGGAAACACCATATATTTT. It specifies CASSFSGPDSGNTIYF. The chain has TRBV5-1 and TRBJ1-3; no clear D. The CDR3 has 16 amino acids. V lost 2 bases and J 0 bases, leaving 12 bases between the germline ends. Germline V gene sequence: CDR1 SGHRS, CDR2 YFSETQ.

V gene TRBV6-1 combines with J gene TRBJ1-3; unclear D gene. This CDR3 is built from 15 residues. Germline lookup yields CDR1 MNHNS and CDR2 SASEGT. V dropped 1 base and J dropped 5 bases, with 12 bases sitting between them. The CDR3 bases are TGTGCCAGCAGTGAAGGGGTGGAAGGACGAAACACCATATATTTT. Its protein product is CASSEGVEGRNTIYF.

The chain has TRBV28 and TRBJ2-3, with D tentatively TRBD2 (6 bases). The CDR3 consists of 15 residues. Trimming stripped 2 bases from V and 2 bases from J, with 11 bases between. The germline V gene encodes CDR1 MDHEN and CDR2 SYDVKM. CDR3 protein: CASSLAGRLTDTQYF. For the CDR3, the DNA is TGTGCCAGCAGTTTAGCAGGGAGGCTCACAGATACGCAGTATTTT.

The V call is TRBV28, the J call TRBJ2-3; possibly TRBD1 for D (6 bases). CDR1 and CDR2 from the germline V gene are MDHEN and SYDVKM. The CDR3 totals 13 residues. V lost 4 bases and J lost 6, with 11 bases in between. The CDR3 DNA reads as TGTGCCAGCAGTTCACAGGGATCCGATACGCAGTATTTT. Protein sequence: CASSSQGSDTQYF.

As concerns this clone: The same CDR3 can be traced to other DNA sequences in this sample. The CDR3 here is CASSSAYEQYF. The CDR3 region has the DNA TGTGCCAGCAGCTCCGCCTACGAGCAGTACTTC. This chain links TRBV7-9 with TRBJ2-7; D is unclear. CDR3 length equals 11 residues. Trimming removed 4 bases from V and 2 bases from J, with 3 bases in between. Germline V CDR1 and CDR2: SEHNR, FQNEAQ (reference sequence).

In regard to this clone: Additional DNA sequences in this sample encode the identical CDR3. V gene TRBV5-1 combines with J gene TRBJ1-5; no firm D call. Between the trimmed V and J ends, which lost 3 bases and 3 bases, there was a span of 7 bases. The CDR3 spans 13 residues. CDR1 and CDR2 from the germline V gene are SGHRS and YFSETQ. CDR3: CASSSDPNQPQHF. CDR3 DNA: TGCGCCAGCAGCTCAGACCCCAATCAGCCCCAGCATTTT.

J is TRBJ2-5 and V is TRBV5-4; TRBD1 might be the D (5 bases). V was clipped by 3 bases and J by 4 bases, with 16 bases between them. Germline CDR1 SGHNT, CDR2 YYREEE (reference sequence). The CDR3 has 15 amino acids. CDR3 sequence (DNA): TGTGCCAGCAGCTCCCAGTTGGACATGGCAGAGACCCAGTACTTC. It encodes CASSSQLDMAETQYF.

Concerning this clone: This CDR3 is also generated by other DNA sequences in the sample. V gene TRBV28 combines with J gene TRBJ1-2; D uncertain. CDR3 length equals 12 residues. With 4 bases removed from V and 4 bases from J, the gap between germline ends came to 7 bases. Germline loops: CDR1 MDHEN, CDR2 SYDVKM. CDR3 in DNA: TGTGCCAGCAGTTCACTATTCTATGGCTACACCTTC. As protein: CASSSLFYGYTF.